A single T cell receptor (beta chain) is shown here with its context. The sample is drawn from a study of blood T cell repertoires in COVID-19. Across the whole study: Researchers got acute and convalescent COVID-19 samples from the United States, Italy and Spain. The cDNA or gDNA used as material had been derived from T cells, B-cell-depleted T cells, or PBMCs.

Authors' methods: Using reference gene primer amplification, nucleated cell counts were estimated. Produced via immunoSEQ multiplex PCR; TCRdb's table is partial and in-frame only. V and J calls and clone size are copied from that table; D and trimming were computed from the DNA. The repertoire holds more than 75,000 clones, roughly 90% seen once, with approximately 2% in the top ten. The sequence was collected from a middle-aged man with acute or convalescent COVID-19. Sequencing used peripheral blood.

The CDR3 region is CASSLRLAGVVDTQYF. As DNA, the CDR3 is TGTGCCAGCAGCCTAAGACTAGCGGGAGTAGTAGATACGCAGTATTTT. The J gene is TRBJ2-3, the V gene TRBV27; 12 bases are a match to TRBD2. After removal of 6 bases from V and 5 bases from J, the junction contained 9 bases not matched to a gene. Germline V gene sequence: CDR1 MNHEY, CDR2 SMNVEV (reference sequence). The CDR3 extends over 16 amino acids.